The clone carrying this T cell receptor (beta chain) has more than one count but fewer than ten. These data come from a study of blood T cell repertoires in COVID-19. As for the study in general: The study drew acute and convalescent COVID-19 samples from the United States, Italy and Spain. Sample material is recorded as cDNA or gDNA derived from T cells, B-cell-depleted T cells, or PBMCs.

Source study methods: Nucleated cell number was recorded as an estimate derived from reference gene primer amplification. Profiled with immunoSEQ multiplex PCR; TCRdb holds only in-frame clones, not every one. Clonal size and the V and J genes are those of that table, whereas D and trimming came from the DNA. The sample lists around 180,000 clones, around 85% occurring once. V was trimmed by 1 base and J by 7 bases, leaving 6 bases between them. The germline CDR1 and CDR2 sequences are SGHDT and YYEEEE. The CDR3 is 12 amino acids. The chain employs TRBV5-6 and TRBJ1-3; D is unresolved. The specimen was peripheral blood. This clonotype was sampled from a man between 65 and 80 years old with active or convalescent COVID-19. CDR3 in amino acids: CASSLSLNTIYF. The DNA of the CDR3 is TGTGCCAGCAGCTTGTCTCTGAACACCATATATTTT.